This T cell receptor (beta chain) was found in a study of HIV-infected patients and healthy controls. This clonotype was counted between two and nine times. TCRdb passed the 5' RACE reads through MiXCR, listing each CDR3 protein once. The sample lists under 70,000 distinct CDR3 sequences, around 21% occurring once. CDR1 and CDR2 from the germline V gene are SGHRS and YFSETQ. CDR3 size: 16 residues. The V and J ends lost 0 bases and 4 bases, in that order; junction bases with no gene match: 4. The TCR was taken from a human donor in good health. This chain uses TRBV5-1 with TRBJ2-1, with 10 bases aligning to TRBD2. The material sequenced was CD4+ T cells from blood. CDR3 sequence: CASSLELAGLYNEQFF. CDR3 nucleotide sequence: TGCGCCAGCAGCTTGGAACTAGCGGGGTTGTACAATGAGCAGTTCTTC.